This T cell receptor (beta chain) is from a study of cytotoxic CD8 clonotypes in ibrutinib-treated CLL. From germline, CDR1 is MDHEN and CDR2 SYDVKM. The V segment lost 6 bases and the J segment 7 bases; nucleotides outside the gene matches: 3. The CDR3 extends over 12 amino acids. Sequenced by immunoSEQ multiplex PCR; TCRdb stores in-frame clones only, minus some. The sample has over 100,000 clones, around 85% seen once. This chain joins TRBV28 and TRBJ2-3, with 8 nucleotides matching TRBD2. The sequence was obtained from a human donor with chronic lymphocytic leukemia. Sequenced here: PBMCs, sampled after 24 months of ibrutinib treatment. The CDR3 DNA reads TGTGCCAGCAGCCGCGGGGGGCATACGCAGTATTTT. Translating gives CASSRGGHTQYF.